The T cell receptor beta chain under discussion was sequenced for a study of blood T cell repertoires in COVID-19. Looking at the study overall: Spain, Italy and the United States supplied samples that represented acute and convalescent COVID-19. PBMCs, B-cell-depleted T cells, or T cells were the source of the cDNA or gDNA that made up the material.

Repertoires were generated with immunoSEQ multiplex PCR, while TCRdb's copy carries only in-frame clones and drops some. The top ten clones hold roughly 15% of a sample with more than 95,000 clones, about 89% of them seen once. Germline values: CDR1 SEHNR, CDR2 FQNEAQ (reference sequence). J was trimmed by 4 bases and V by 3 bases; bases with no gene match: 3. The CDR3 spans 14 residues. The sequenced sample consisted of peripheral blood. The chain links TRBV7-9 to TRBJ2-1; the match to TRBD2 covers 7 bases. The receptor was derived from a man aged 45-65 years with acute or convalescent COVID-19. CDR3 region: CASSLASGYNEQFF. CDR3 nucleotides: TGTGCCAGCAGCTTGGCTAGCGGTTACAATGAGCAGTTCTTC.